What follows is one T cell receptor beta chain and its context. Its antigen specificity is not known. An end of the junction does not agree with germline; a read error may underlie this. From the germline V gene, CDR1 is SGHDT and CDR2 is YYEEEE. From its cysteine to its phenylalanine, the CDR3 spans 13 amino acids. The only DNA kept is the CDR3, 39 bases in frame from the first base. The data were taken from a study of tumor-infiltrating lymphocytes in glioblastoma multiforme listed by TCRdb under 2017. Study-wide context: To find out whether intratumoral genomic heterogeneity fosters TIL diversity, the study jointly investigated somatic mutations, TIL diversity and immune response activity.

A modified ARM-PCR protocol with multiple V-beta primers and a C-beta primer was used to build TCRB libraries from RNA via three nested multiplex PCR rounds. TCRB-specific cDNA was synthesized from around 0.5 ug total RNA with ProtoScript II Reverse Transcriptase and a C-beta primer. The description of the TCRB libraries did not mention any unique molecular identifiers. In the third PCR, barcodes and adapters were added over approximately 25 cycles with Deep VentR (exo-) polymerase, and the 250-500 bp bands were then gel purified. TCRB libraries were sequenced with 250 bp paired-end reads on an Illumina HiSeq 2500. The authors' analysis ran thus. Reads were cleaned with Trimmomatic, merged with FLASH, assigned V, D and J segments with MiGEC, and analyzed with VDJtools. The Shannon-Wiener diversity index, calculated using VDJtools, was used to quantify repertoire diversity. TCRdb reprocessing: public reads trimmed at Q25 with fastp, clones called with MiXCR, in-frame beta chains kept. Entries that share a CDR3 protein sequence are merged under the most common genes and DNA. Clone size and V and J calls follow TCRdb, not the original study. The sample includes about 32,000 distinct CDR3 sequences, with around 60% observed a single time. Jointly, the top ten make up around a third of the sample.

The research as a whole found: Only one glioblastoma patient was included in the TCR and somatic mutation analysis, limiting generalizability. T cells were not sorted into functional subsets, which the authors noted as a future improvement. Because T cells carry unequal numbers of TCR transcripts, RNA-based TCR sequencing may distort clone frequencies.

The AllPrep DNA/RNA mini kit was used to purify genomic DNA and total RNA at the same time from each of the roughly ten tumor samples. Every RNA sample had an OD 260/280 ratio above 1.9 and an RNA integrity number above 6.5. Sequencing used brain tumor tissue. In this chain, TRBV5-6 is recombined with TRBJ2-7; the D gene cannot be named for sure. The source of this sequence is a male donor with glioblastoma. The DNA sequence follows: TGTGCCAGCAGCTTGACTGATCTCCACGAGCGGTACTTC. It codes for CASSLTDLHERYF.